This T cell receptor (beta chain) was recovered during a study of blood T cell repertoires in COVID-19. The overall study: Italy, Spain and the United States were the sources of the convalescent and acute COVID-19 samples. T cells, B-cell-depleted T cells, or PBMCs provided the cDNA or gDNA that served as material.

Original processing notes: Estimation of nucleated cell counts was performed using reference gene primer amplification. Sequenced by immunoSEQ multiplex PCR; TCRdb stores in-frame clones only, minus some. V and J calls and clone size are copied from that table; D and trimming were computed from the DNA. The repertoire consists of 100,000 to 150,000 clones, with 85% occurring once and the leading ten covering 5% to 7.5%. Trimming took 4 bases from V and 4 from J, leaving 8 bases between them. Germline CDR1 SGHNT, CDR2 YYREEE (reference sequence). The CDR3 runs 12 residues. The sample was peripheral blood. This clonotype originated in an elderly man with active or convalescent COVID-19. V is TRBV5-4 and J is TRBJ1-1; the D gene is possibly TRBD1 (6 bases). In DNA, the CDR3 is TGTGCCAGCAGCCTGGACAGCACTGAAGCTTTCTTT. This translates into CASSLDSTEAFF.